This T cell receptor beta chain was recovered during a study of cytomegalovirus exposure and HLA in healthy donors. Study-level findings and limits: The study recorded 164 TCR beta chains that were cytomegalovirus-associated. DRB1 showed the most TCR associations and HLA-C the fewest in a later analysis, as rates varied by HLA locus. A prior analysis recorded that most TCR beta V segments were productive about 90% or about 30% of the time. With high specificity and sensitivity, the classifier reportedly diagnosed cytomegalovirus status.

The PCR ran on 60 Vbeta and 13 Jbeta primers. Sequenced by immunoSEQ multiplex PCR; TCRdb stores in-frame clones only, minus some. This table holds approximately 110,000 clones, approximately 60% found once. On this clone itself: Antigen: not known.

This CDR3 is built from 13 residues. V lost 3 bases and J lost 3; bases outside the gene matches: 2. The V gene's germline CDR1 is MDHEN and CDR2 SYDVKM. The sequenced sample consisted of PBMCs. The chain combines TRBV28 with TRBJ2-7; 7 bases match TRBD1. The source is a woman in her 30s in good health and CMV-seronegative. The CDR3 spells CASSFGTDYEQYF. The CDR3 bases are TGTGCCAGCAGTTTCGGGACAGACTACGAGCAGTACTTC. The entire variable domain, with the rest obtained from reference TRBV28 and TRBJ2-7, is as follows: DVKVTQSSRYLVKRTGEKVFLECVQDMDHENMFWYRQDPGLGLRLIYFSYDVKMKEKGDIPEGYSVSREKKERFSLILESASTNQTSMYLCASSFGTDYEQYFGPGTRLTVT.